The clone carrying this TCR beta chain was detected a few times. Antigen: not known. This entry is derived from a study of T-cell memory formation after mild COVID-19. Study results and limitations: Cross-reactive memory appears to have joined, as suggested by some responding clones showing up in pre-infection memory. Among CD4+ contracting clones, most were CM and EM, and CD8+ ones EMRA.

A single record per CDR3 protein comes from TCRdb applying MiXCR to the 5' RACE reads. The sample contains hundreds of thousands of distinct CDR3 sequences, roughly 25% of which appear only once. Germline V gene lookup returns CDR1 DFQATT and CDR2 SNEGSKA (reference sequence). CDR3 length: 13 residues. The chain couples TRBV20-1 to TRBJ2-7; possible D gene TRBD2, 6 bases. Sequencing was done on a sample of PBMCs or a T cell subset sorted from them (not recorded which). This TCR was sampled from an adult woman who had mild COVID-19 (a few samples of this study predate the infection). Cell type and time point are not known. This CDR3 reads CSFGGYYSYEQYF. The CDR3 bases are TGCAGCTTTGGGGGGTACTACTCCTACGAGCAGTACTTC.